This T cell receptor (beta chain) is from a study of blood T cells in healthy people across ages. For the second PCR, which ran for about 6 to 11 cycles, a sample-barcoded 5' primer and a J-beta primer mix were used. TCRdb processed the 5' RACE reads anew with MiXCR; each CDR3 protein has one entry. The sample yields about 780,000 distinct CDR3 sequences, roughly 24% seen once. In germline, CDR1 is SGHDN, CDR2 FVKESK. V was trimmed by 4 bases and J by 0 bases, leaving 18 bases between them. This CDR3 spans 17 amino acids. These data were likewise used in another study, on T cells of mothers and their children. That work states: Mother-child pairs who were related displayed a slightly higher overlap than unrelated pairs, a difference that was non-significant.

The TCR was taken from a boy aged 10-17 years in good health. The rearrangement uses TRBV14 and TRBJ2-5; D is perhaps TRBD1 (5 bases). The specimen was blood. CDR3 sequence: CASSREYRTSYQETQYF. The DNA of the CDR3 is TGTGCCAGCAGCCGAGAATATAGGACATCGTACCAAGAGACCCAGTACTTC.